The 32 T cell receptor beta chains in this list originate from one sample, sequenced in a study of cytomegalovirus exposure and HLA in healthy donors. Amplification used 60 Vbeta primers and 13 Jbeta primers. Data came from immunoSEQ multiplex PCR; TCRdb stores just in-frame clones and leaves some out. The sample holds 140,000 to 150,000 clones, approximately 79% seen once. The sample consisted of PBMCs. The source of these receptors is a woman aged 30 to 39 in good health and CMV-seronegative.

The chain uses TRBV5-6 and TRBJ1-2; 11 bases line up with TRBD1. This CDR3 has 17 amino acids. CDR1 is SGHDT and CDR2 is YYEEEE in the germline V gene. V was clipped by 4 bases and J by 0 bases; unmatched bases: 8. The CDR3 here is CASSVGQGAAPNYGYTF. The CDR3 bases are TGTGCCAGCAGCGTAGGACAGGGGGCAGCACCTAACTATGGCTACACCTTC.

J is TRBJ2-2 and V is TRBV6-5, with 7 bases fitting TRBD2. Germline values: CDR1 MNHEY, CDR2 SVGAGI. After removal of 10 bases from V and 6 bases from J, the junction contained 11 bases not matched to a gene. This CDR3 has 14 amino acids. The CDR3 coding sequence is TGTGCCACCCAGACCCTGGGGGGGGCCGGGGAGCTGTTTTTT. Protein product: CATQTLGGAGELFF.

The chain is built from TRBV9 and TRBJ1-2; TRBD1 agrees at 11 bases. V shed 2 bases, J shed 6 bases, and the junction held 3 bases outside the gene matches. The CDR3 is 14 residues long. The V gene's germline CDR1 is SGDLS and CDR2 YYNGEE. The CDR3 DNA reads TGTGCCAGCAGCGTCGTGGGACAGGGGGATGGCTACACCTTC. Translating gives CASSVVGQGDGYTF.

The chain combines TRBV18 with TRBJ1-4; TRBD1 aligns across 8 bases. The CDR3 is 16 amino acids. Germline loops: CDR1 KGHSH, CDR2 LQKENI. The V and J ends lost 4 bases and 2 bases, in that order; junction bases with no gene match: 6. The CDR3 here is CASSLLNRGTNEKLFF. In DNA form, the CDR3 reads TGTGCCAGCTCACTCCTGAACAGGGGGACTAATGAAAAACTGTTTTTT.

The J gene is TRBJ1-4, the V gene TRBV6-5; 8 nucleotides align to TRBD1. This CDR3 is 14 amino acids long. Looked up from germline, CDR1 is MNHEY and CDR2 is SVGAGI. J lost 4 bases, V lost 5 bases, and 3 bases had no gene match. CDR3 amino acids: CASSAQGVNEKLFF. In DNA, the CDR3 is TGTGCCAGCAGTGCACAGGGGGTTAATGAAAAACTGTTTTTT.

This chain connects TRBV27 to TRBJ1-5, with a weak D call TRBD1 (5 bases). This CDR3 region has 13 residues. Germline V CDR1 and CDR2: MNHEY, SMNVEV (reference sequence). V lost 3 bases, J lost 4 bases, and 7 bases lay in between. The CDR3 bases are TGTGCCAGCAGTTTGACAGAAAATCAGCCCCAGCATTTT. Translating it yields CASSLTENQPQHF.

A remark on this clone: This same CDR3 is encoded by further DNA sequences in the sample. The CDR3 nucleotides read TGCAGTGCTAGAGCAGGAGAGACCCAGTACTTC. Translation: CSARAGETQYF. The chain couples TRBV20-1 to TRBJ2-5; D is unresolved. V was cut by 1 base and J by 4 bases, with 4 bases left in between. This CDR3 is built from 11 residues. Germline V gene sequence: CDR1 DFQATT, CDR2 SNEGSKA (reference sequence).

The chain joins TRBV6-1 to TRBJ2-6; 8 nucleotides line up with TRBD2. Germline loops: CDR1 MNHNS, CDR2 SASEGT. V lost 6 bases and J lost 1; bases outside the gene matches: 2. This CDR3 has 15 amino acids. This chain's CDR3 is CASRSGGSGANVLTF. The CDR3 DNA is TGTGCCAGCAGGAGCGGGGGTTCTGGGGCCAACGTCCTGACTTTC.

This clone was seen a few times. This rearrangement joins TRBV6-1 to TRBJ2-2; 11 nucleotides match TRBD2. Looked up from germline, CDR1 is MNHNS and CDR2 is SASEGT. The CDR3 consists of 15 residues. With V trimmed by 2 bases and J by 4 bases, 0 bases remained unmatched. The CDR3 nucleotides read TGTGCCAGCAGTGAACTAGCGGGGGGCACCGGGGAGCTGTTTTTT. Protein sequence: CASSELAGGTGELFF.

The chain combines TRBV6-6 with TRBJ1-2, with TRBD1 identical over 9 bases. Losses at the gene ends were 0 bases for V and 8 bases for J; bases not matched to a gene: 7. Germline V gene sequence: CDR1 MNHNY, CDR2 SVGAGI (reference sequence). This CDR3 contains 15 residues. CDR3 DNA sequence: TGTGCCAGCAGTTACTCGGACAGGGGTTCGGGCGGCTACACCTTC. Residues: CASSYSDRGSGGYTF.

This sequence joins TRBV9 and TRBJ2-7; 8 bases are shared with TRBD1. CDR3 length: 14 residues. Germline assignment: CDR1 SGDLS and CDR2 YYNGEE. V lost 4 bases and J lost 3; bases outside the gene matches: 6. CDR3 in amino acids: CASSRTGGFYEQYF. The CDR3 nucleotides are TGTGCCAGCAGCCGTACAGGGGGTTTCTACGAGCAGTACTTC.

The chain has TRBV7-9 and TRBJ2-1, with TRBD2 matching 16 bases. From germline, CDR1 is SEHNR and CDR2 FQNEAQ (reference sequence). V was pared by 5 bases and J by 5 bases, with 6 bases of the junction left unmatched. The CDR3 runs 17 residues. The CDR3 protein is CASSLGTSGGANNEQFF. DNA for the CDR3: TGTGCCAGCAGCCTGGGGACTAGCGGGGGGGCTAACAATGAGCAGTTCTTC.

The rearrangement uses TRBV7-9 and TRBJ1-1; weak D call: TRBD1 (5 bases). Trimming cost V 0 bases and J 0 bases, with 8 bases left between them. The CDR3 loop spans 15 amino acids. CDR1 SEHNR and CDR2 FQNEAQ come from the germline V gene (reference sequence). As DNA, the CDR3 is TGTGCCAGCAGCTTAGCGGGGCTCCTGAACACTGAAGCTTTCTTT. Its translation is CASSLAGLLNTEAFF. Supplemented by reference TRBV7-9 and TRBJ1-1, the full variable domain reads DTGVSQNPRHKITKRGQNVTFRCDPISEHNRLYWYRQTLGQGPEFLTYFQNEAQLEKSRLLSDRFSAERPKGSFSTLEIQRTEQGDSAMYLCASSLAGLLNTEAFFGQGTRLTVV.

This chain links TRBV27 with TRBJ2-7; D remains unclear. The germline CDR1 and CDR2 sequences are MNHEY and SMNVEV (reference sequence). The CDR3 is made up of 15 amino acids. Trimming cost V 0 bases and J 5 bases, with 14 bases left between them. This chain's CDR3 is CASSLSIRRPDEQYF. CDR3 coding DNA: TGTGCCAGCAGTTTATCGATTCGCAGGCCGGACGAGCAGTACTTC.

The gene calls are TRBV10-3 and TRBJ1-1, with 12 bases identical to TRBD1. CDR1 and CDR2 (germline): ENHRY, SYGVKD. V trimming: 0 bases; J trimming: 0 bases; junction bases outside the gene matches: 5. The CDR3 spans 18 residues. CDR3 bases: TGTGCCATCAGTGAGTCGGTGGGACAGGGGGCCCTGAACACTGAAGCTTTCTTT. This gives the protein CAISESVGQGALNTEAFF.

This chain uses TRBV4-3 with TRBJ1-6; the D gene is possibly TRBD1 (5 bases). The CDR3 runs 15 residues. Germline CDR1 and CDR2: LGHNA and YSLEER. The V end was cut by 3 bases, the J end by 7 bases, with 13 bases between. CDR3 loop: CASSQGRRENSPLHF. The CDR3, as DNA: TGCGCCAGCAGCCAGGGACGGCGGGAAAATTCACCCCTCCACTTT.

The CDR3 DNA reads as TGTGCCAGCAGTTCTCCAGGGCAGGGTCAGCCCCAGCATTTT. Its protein is CASSSPGQGQPQHF. The J gene is TRBJ1-5, the V gene TRBV6-5; perhaps TRBD1 as D (5 bases). Germline CDR1 reads MNHEY; CDR2 reads SVGAGI. Trimming left V 4 bases short and J 6 bases short, with 13 bases between. This CDR3 is built from 14 residues.

The J gene is TRBJ2-5, the V gene TRBV4-3; tentatively, D is TRBD2 (5 bases). The germline CDR1 and CDR2 sequences are LGHNA and YSLEER. V lost 4 bases and J 0 bases, leaving 12 bases between the germline ends. The CDR3 is 15 residues long. The CDR3 region is CASSRLLEDQETQYF. The CDR3 region has the DNA TGCGCCAGCAGCCGTCTACTAGAAGACCAAGAGACCCAGTACTTC.

This chain links TRBV19 with TRBJ1-2; 11 bases align to TRBD1. Trimming cost V 4 bases and J 6 bases; bases outside gene matches: 4. Germline CDR1 and CDR2: LNHDA and SQIVND (reference sequence). The CDR3 consists of 14 residues. CDR3: CASSTTGQGDGYTF. Written as DNA, the CDR3 is TGTGCCAGTAGTACCACGGGACAGGGGGATGGCTACACCTTC. The complete variable domain, with remaining parts taken from reference TRBV19 and TRBJ1-2, reads DGGITQSPKYLFRKEGQNVTLSCEQNLNHDAMYWYRQDPGQGLRLIYYSQIVNDFQKGDIAEGYSVSREKKESFPLTVTSAQKNPTAFYLCASSTTGQGDGYTFGSGTRLTVV.

The chain couples TRBV7-2 to TRBJ1-1; D uncertain. This CDR3 spans 12 amino acids. The germline V gene has CDR1 SGHTA and CDR2 FQGNSA. V was cut by 2 bases and J by 4 bases, with 5 bases left in between. The CDR3 DNA reads as TGTGCCAGCAGCTTAACGAGCACTGAAGCTTTCTTT. The encoded protein is CASSLTSTEAFF.

The chain combines TRBV29-1 with TRBJ2-3; tentative D call: TRBD2 (7 bases). CDR3 size: 16 residues. Deletions cut 3 bases from V and 0 bases from J, with 16 bases between. Germline CDR1 reads SQVTM; CDR2 reads ANQGSEA. DNA for the CDR3: TGCAGCGTTGACCTGGGGGGGCAGGGCAGCACAGATACGCAGTATTTT. Translated, it gives CSVDLGGQGSTDTQYF.

V gene TRBV30 combines with J gene TRBJ2-2; D is possibly TRBD1 (6 bases). CDR3 length: 13 amino acids. In germline, CDR1 is GTSNPN, CDR2 SVGIG (reference sequence). The ends were cut back, 5 bases at V and 6 bases at J, with 13 bases in the middle. CDR3 DNA: TGTGCCTGGTCGGACAGTGGGGCCGGGGAGCTGTTTTTT. Translating it yields CAWSDSGAGELFF. Combining the CDR3 with reference TRBV30 and TRBJ2-2 gives the whole variable domain SQTIHQWPATLVQPVGSPLSLECTVEGTSNPNLYWYRQAAGRGLQLLFYSVGIGQISSEVPQNLSASRPQDRQFILSSKKLLLSDSGFYLCAWSDSGAGELFFGEGSRLTVL.

The chain recombines TRBV27 with TRBJ1-2; D ambiguous. V lost 4 bases to trimming and J lost 5 bases, with 14 bases between them. There are 14 residues in the CDR3. Germline V gene data show CDR1 as MNHEY and CDR2 as SMNVEV (reference sequence). The CDR3 DNA sequence: TGTGCCAGCAGTTCAGCAGGCCAAAGATATGGCTACACCTTC. Translating it yields CASSSAGQRYGYTF.

The CDR3 nucleotides are TGCGCCAGCAGCTGGACGACAGGGTGGAACACTGAAGCTTTCTTT. It encodes CASSWTTGWNTEAFF. V is TRBV5-1 and J is TRBJ1-1, with 7 bases matching TRBD1. The CDR3 runs 15 residues. Germline assignment: CDR1 SGHRS and CDR2 YFSETQ. The ends lost 3 bases at V and 1 base at J; junction bases unmatched: 6. Full variable domain (missing parts from reference TRBV5-1 and TRBJ1-1): KAGVTQTPRYLIKTRGQQVTLSCSPISGHRSVSWYQQTPGQGLQFLFEYFSETQRNKGNFPGRFSGRQFSNSRSEMNVSTLELGDSALYLCASSWTTGWNTEAFFGQGTRLTVV.

The chain employs TRBV5-6 and TRBJ1-2; no clear D gene. CDR1 is SGHDT, CDR2 YYEEEE, per germline. This CDR3 spans 13 amino acids. V lost 2 bases to trimming and J lost 4 bases, with 9 bases between them. The CDR3: CASSFIASYGYTF. The DNA for the CDR3 is TGTGCCAGCAGCTTTATCGCCAGCTATGGCTACACCTTC.

This chain joins TRBV6-1 and TRBJ2-3; 8 bases agree with TRBD2. Germline V gene sequence: CDR1 MNHNS, CDR2 SASEGT. The CDR3 contains 16 residues. Unmatched junction bases numbered 5, after V lost 0 bases and J lost 3 bases. Here the CDR3 reads CASSEASGEGTDTQYF. The CDR3 DNA reads as TGTGCCAGCAGTGAAGCTAGCGGGGAAGGGACAGATACGCAGTATTTT.

Here the CDR3 reads CASSQTTGDSGANVLTF. The CDR3 nucleotides are TGCGCCAGCAGCCAGACCACAGGGGACTCTGGGGCCAACGTCCTGACTTTC. The V and J genes are TRBV5-1 and TRBJ2-6; 7 bases fit TRBD1. Losses at the gene ends were 4 bases for V and 0 bases for J; bases not matched to a gene: 7. This CDR3 comprises 17 residues. Germline CDR1 SGHRS, CDR2 YFSETQ.

The gene calls are TRBV5-1 and TRBJ1-1; 8 nucleotides line up with TRBD1. The V gene end was trimmed by 4 bases and the J gene end by 5 bases; junction bases not matched to a gene: 13. Germline assignment: CDR1 SGHRS and CDR2 YFSETQ. The CDR3 contains 16 residues. The CDR3 DNA reads TGCGCCAGCAGCCCTCTCCCGGGACAGGAGGGAACTGAAGCTTTCTTT. Its translation: CASSPLPGQEGTEAFF.

V is TRBV6-4 and J is TRBJ1-1, with D hard to call. Germline CDR1 MRHNA, CDR2 SNTAGT. The CDR3 is 13 residues long. Deletions cut 5 bases from V and 0 bases from J, with 7 bases between. The CDR3 DNA follows: TGTGCCAGCAGTCTGGAGATGAACACTGAAGCTTTCTTT. Translating gives CASSLEMNTEAFF.

V gene TRBV19 combines with J gene TRBJ1-2; 9 bases align to TRBD1. Trimming at V came to 5 bases and at J to 4 bases, leaving 5 bases not matched to a gene. The CDR3 is 14 residues long. Germline values: CDR1 LNHDA, CDR2 SQIVND (reference sequence). The CDR3 nucleotides are TGTGCCAGTAGTTCCGGGACAGGGAGCTATGGCTACACCTTC. Amino acids: CASSSGTGSYGYTF.

The gene calls are TRBV12-5 and TRBJ1-6, with a possible D match to TRBD1 (6 bases). The V and J ends lost 1 base and 6 bases respectively, with 10 bases between them. The germline V gene has CDR1 LGHNT and CDR2 FRNRAP. The CDR3 length is 15 residues. The CDR3 sequence: CASGLGQGSNSPLHF. The CDR3 nucleotides read TGTGCTAGTGGTTTGGGGCAGGGGTCTAATTCACCCCTCCACTTT. Combining the CDR3 with reference TRBV12-5 and TRBJ1-6 gives the whole variable domain DARVTQTPRHKVTEMGQEVTMRCQPILGHNTVFWYRQTMMQGLELLAYFRNRAPLDDSGMPKDRFSAEMPDATLATLKIQPSEPRDSAVYFCASGLGQGSNSPLHFGNGTRLTVT.

The chain recombines TRBV15 with TRBJ2-7, with 10 bases matching TRBD2. There are 16 residues in the CDR3. The germline V gene has CDR1 LNHNV and CDR2 YYDKDF (reference sequence). Trimming removed 1 base from V and 6 bases from J; junction bases left unmatched: 9. CDR3 in DNA: TGTGCCACCAGCAGAGGGTTGAAAGCGGGGGGGCCCGAGCAGTACTTC. It codes for CATSRGLKAGGPEQYF.